The source of this T cell receptor beta chain is a study of cytomegalovirus exposure and HLA in healthy donors. Primers for the PCR totalled 60 Vbeta and 13 Jbeta. Data came from immunoSEQ multiplex PCR; TCRdb stores just in-frame clones and leaves some out. The table has 100,000 to 120,000 clones, around 87% seen once; the top ten hold about 1.7%. A note on this clone: The antigen is undetermined.

The CDR3 sequence is 14 residues long. Study-wide results and caveats: Donors belonging to an Asian-associated ancestry cluster reportedly showed fewer N-insertions in productive TCRs than the approximately 690-donor mean, according to what a later analysis found.

The chain couples TRBV21-1 to TRBJ1-2; the table's D call of TRBD1 was not tested on the DNA. TRBV21-1 constitutes a pseudogene. This TCR came from a man aged 40-49 years in good health and CMV-seronegative. The source material was PBMCs. In nucleotides, the CDR3 is TGTGCCAGCAGCAAAGGGACAGGTCGTGGCGGCTACACCTTC. It codes for CASSKGTGRGGYTF.